This TCR beta chain originates from a study of shared clonotypes between healthy human individuals (dated by TCRdb to the early 2020s). Turning to the overall study: The cohort included a few men and a couple of women between 18 and 49 years of age. For each donor, CD4 naive and CD4 memory were each given three plates, CD8 naive was given two plates, and CD8 memory was given one plate. To estimate repertoire size and how much clonotype sharing occurs between individuals, the study deeply sequenced the blood TCR repertoires of about 5 healthy adults. To increase sequencing depth and limit assay-specific biases, TCR repertoire library preparation and sequencing were carried out by different laboratories using diverse techniques. Each donor's leukapheresis produced roughly between about 0.8 and 10 billion PBMCs. What the research found in general, with its limitations: Sampling was limited to blood, and TCR repertoires in tissue likely differ from TCR repertoires in blood. Compared with non-shared clonotypes, the clonotypes found in all four sorted-subset donors had higher generation probabilities. Approximately 5% of naive CD4, 3.5% of naive CD8, around 2.3% of memory CD4, and about 0.4% of memory CD8 clonotypes were shared across a few donors. Rarefaction of sorted-subset datasets indicated incomplete sequencing despite the large sequencing depth. Based on pairwise subsampling, the degree of clonotype sharing among donors was expected to be affected by sequencing depth. The small number of donors limited the genetic and exposure-history diversity represented. Larger estimated clonotype richness was generally found for naive subsets than for memory subsets.

Healthy HIV-negative adults with no recently reported acute infections or vaccinations were included as donors. All donors were Caucasian adults living in Nashville, Tennessee, USA. CD4+ T cells were enriched by magnetic negative selection, after which naive cells were positively selected on CD45RA and the negative fraction was taken as the memory subset. Blood was collected by leukapheresis, and PBMCs were isolated by Ficoll-Histopaque density gradient centrifugation and then cryopreserved in liquid nitrogen vapor phase. Analytical flow cytometry was used to check the purity and quantity of every magnetically sorted T cell population. Each sorted fraction had its genomic DNA isolated and then quantified by UV absorbance on a Nanodrop 2000c. The sample holds one count of this clone. The antigen it recognizes is unknown. The input lacks base qualities; no much larger clone sits a single base away.

Using the deep immunoSEQ assay, multiplex PCR amplified TCR CDR3 regions from genomic DNA. Extracted genomic DNA from each cell subset was spread evenly across all wells of several immunoSEQ 96-well plates, with each plate serving as a replicate. For sorted subsets, approximately 200 ng of genomic DNA, equivalent to roughly 30,000 T cell genomes, went into each replicate PCR. Purified libraries were quantified with a Qubit 3.0 fluorometer, sized on a Bioanalyzer 2100, and re-quantified with the KAPA Library Quantification kit. Every immunoSEQ 96-well plate was sequenced on a separate single-read 150-cycle Illumina NextSeq 550 flow cell. The original pipeline was this. The immunoSEQ output contained only junctional sequences without quality scores, so filtering could not match that applied to full-length reads. To assign V/J genes and CDR3, sequences were annotated against IMGT germline references using PyIR, a Python wrapper for IgBLAST v1.9. Reads were filtered out if the reads had weak V/J assignments (E-value above 1e-6), no CDR3, stop codons, out-of-frame junctions, or ambiguous translated residues. V3J clonotypes were defined by identical inferred V gene, J gene, and CDR3 amino acid sequence. To compute the percentage overlap between repertoires, the number of shared unique clonotypes was divided by the size of the smaller repertoire. Repertoire richness was assessed with RTK rarefaction, the Chao1 estimator, and Recon v2.1 estimates of unobserved clonotypes. OLGA was used to compute generation probabilities for all TCRbeta clonotypes that the gDNA method yielded from a handful of donors. The immuneACCESS repertoire file appears here via TCRdb, limited to in-frame rearrangements. These files lack a portion of the clones; in checked studies, under half of the deficit traces to unresolved V genes, and the cause of the others is not known. That table supplies the V and J calls and clone size; D and trimming were determined from the DNA. Within this sample are about 2.5 million clones, with 92% of them counted one time only. The top ten clones comprise about 0.41% of the sample.

The TCR was taken from a young man in good health. Some clones in this sample may be carry-over from other donors' samples. The specimen sequenced was naive CD4+ T cells from PBMCs. The cell subset or site label for this specimen denotes: CD45RA+ positively selected.

The DNA reads TGTGCCAGCAGTTTGCCCCAGGAGCGTTCCACCCGTCCCCACGAGCAGTACTTC. The resulting protein is CASSLPQERSTRPHEQYF. The rearrangement combines TRBV28 with TRBJ2-7; the D gene remains uncertain. V drops 3 bases and J drops 5 bases, leaving 26 bases in between. Counted from cysteine to phenylalanine, this CDR3 has 18 amino acids. The sequence is cut down to CDR3 DNA, 54 bases in frame from base 1. As encoded in the germline V gene, CDR1 is MDHEN while CDR2 is SYDVKM.